The next 3 T cell receptor beta chains were all read from a single sample in a study of a mutant IDH1 vaccine in newly diagnosed glioma (dated by TCRdb to 2020 to 2023). The sample's time point label, decoded: week 23, last vaccination. Each vaccine dose was 300 ug of a 20-mer mutant IDH1 peptide in Montanide, given subcutaneously with topical imiquimod. Preparation of the library involved the immunoSEQ multiplex PCR assay. TCRdb limited this immuneACCESS table to in-frame rearrangements with V and J called. A share of clones is missing; checked studies link under half to unresolved V genes, and the rest is unexplained. This sample lists about 55,000 clones; 80% were detected once. Together, the top ten hold 6.2% of the sample. What these receptors recognize is not known. The sequences come from PBMCs, collected from a glioma patient whose treatment included an IDH1 peptide vaccine. These receptors came from a man in his forties with glioma.

There are a few counts of this clone. CDR3 DNA sequence: TGTGCCAGCAGCACCCACAGGGGAAGGGCCAACGTCCTGACTTTC. This translates into CASSTHRGRANVLTF. The chain joins TRBV7-9 to TRBJ2-6; the match to TRBD1 covers 7 bases. After removal of 5 bases from V and 5 bases from J, the junction contained 6 bases not matched to a gene. This CDR3 region has 15 residues. Per germline, CDR1 SEHNR and CDR2 FQNEAQ (reference sequence).

The count of this clone is one. The chain employs TRBV4-1 and TRBJ2-7, with D possibly matching TRBD1 (5 bases). Germline loops: CDR1 MGHRA, CDR2 YSYEKL. CDR3 length: 16 residues. Trimming removed 1 base from V and 6 bases from J, with 19 bases in between. This chain's CDR3 is CASSQGWGSRWSEQYF. CDR3 bases: TGCGCCAGCAGCCAAGGATGGGGCAGCCGATGGAGCGAGCAGTACTTC.

The chain combines TRBV5-6 with TRBJ2-7; 7 positions agree with TRBD2. After removal of 9 bases from V and 4 bases from J, the junction contained 7 bases not matched to a gene. The germline V gene has CDR1 SGHDT and CDR2 YYEEEE. This CDR3 is 12 amino acids long. CDR3 nucleotide sequence: TGTGCCACCGGCGGGGGAGAATACGAGCAGTACTTC. Translation gives CATGGGEYEQYF.